A single TCR beta chain is shown here with its context. Its cognate antigen is unknown. This specimen belongs to a study of T cell responses to AZD1222 COVID-19 vaccine. Study-level background: Combined were second doses at about 4 or about 12 weeks.

Study-wide results and caveats: Unmutated variant regions are reportedly targeted by nearly half of spike-specific TCRs. Repertoires were obtained solely post-peak T cell response. Rises in breadth and depth of Spike-specific TCRs came after two AZD1222 doses.

The germline V gene encodes CDR1 SNHLY and CDR2 FYNNEI. The CDR3 contains 15 residues. V gave up 1 base and J gave up 4 bases, with 14 bases separating them. Clones were sequenced by immunoSEQ multiplex PCR, and TCRdb holds only the in-frame ones, with some missing. The sample shows around 100,000 clones, about 87% of them seen only once. The chain recombines TRBV2 with TRBJ2-7; D remains unclear. The sample consisted of peripheral blood, taken on day 0 of AZD1222 vaccination. The sequence derives from an adult in good health. The CDR3 spells CASSEGLTISYEQYF. CDR3 nucleotide sequence: TGTGCCAGCAGTGAAGGTCTCACTATTAGTTACGAGCAGTACTTC.